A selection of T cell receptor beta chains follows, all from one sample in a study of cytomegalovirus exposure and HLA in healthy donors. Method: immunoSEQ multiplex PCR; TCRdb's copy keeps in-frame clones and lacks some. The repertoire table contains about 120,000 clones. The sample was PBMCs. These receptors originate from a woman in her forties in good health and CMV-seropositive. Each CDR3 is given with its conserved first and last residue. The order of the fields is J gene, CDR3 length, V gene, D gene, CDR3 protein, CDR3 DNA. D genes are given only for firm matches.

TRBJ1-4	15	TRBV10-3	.	CAISESHSTNEKLFF	TGTGCCATCAGTGAGTCGCACAGTACTAATGAAAAACTGTTTTTT
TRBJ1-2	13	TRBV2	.	CASSEGAHYGYTF	TGTGCCAGCAGTGAGGGGGCCCACTATGGCTACACCTTC
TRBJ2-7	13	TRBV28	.	CATALLNSYEQYF	TGTGCCACAGCGTTACTAAACTCCTACGAGCAGTACTTC
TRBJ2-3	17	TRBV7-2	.	CASSARGRPGSKDTQYF	TGTGCCAGCAGCGCCCGCGGCCGGCCGGGATCAAAGGATACGCAGTATTTT
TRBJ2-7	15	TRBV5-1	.	CASSLGGPSSYEQYF	TGCGCCAGCAGCTTGGGGGGCCCTAGCTCCTACGAGCAGTACTTC
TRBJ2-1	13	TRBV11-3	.	CASSLDPEREQFF	TGTGCCAGCAGCTTAGACCCGGAGAGGGAGCAGTTCTTC
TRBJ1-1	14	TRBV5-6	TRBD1	CASSLAQTGAEAFF	TGTGCCAGCAGCTTGGCCCAGACAGGGGCTGAAGCTTTCTTT
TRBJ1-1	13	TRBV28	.	CASSRYLRSEAFF	TGTGCCAGCAGTCGCTACTTGAGGTCTGAAGCTTTCTTT
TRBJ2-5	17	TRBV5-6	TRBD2	CASSLERLAGVQETQYF	TGTGCCAGCAGCTTGGAAAGGCTAGCGGGAGTTCAAGAGACCCAGTACTTC
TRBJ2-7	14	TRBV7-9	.	CASSSTGKLDEQYF	TGTGCCAGCAGCTCAACAGGGAAGTTGGACGAGCAGTACTTC
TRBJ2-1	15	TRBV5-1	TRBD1	CASSLGQGGYNEQFF	TGCGCCAGCAGCTTGGGACAGGGGGGATACAATGAGCAGTTCTTC
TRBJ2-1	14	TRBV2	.	CASSVRKTYNEQFF	TGTGCCAGCAGTGTGAGAAAAACCTACAATGAGCAGTTCTTC
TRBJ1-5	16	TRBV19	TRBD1	CASSIDRQGARQPQHF	TGTGCCAGTAGTATAGATCGGCAGGGGGCACGACAGCCCCAGCATTTT
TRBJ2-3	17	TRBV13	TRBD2	CASSLGLAGGPGDTQYF	TGTGCCAGCAGCTTAGGACTAGCGGGAGGGCCTGGAGATACGCAGTATTTT
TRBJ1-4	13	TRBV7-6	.	CASSFPQSEKLFF	TGTGCCAGCAGCTTCCCCCAGTCGGAAAAACTGTTTTTT
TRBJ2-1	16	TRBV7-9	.	CASSEIALSLGDEQFF	TGTGCCAGCAGCGAAATAGCGCTTTCTCTTGGGGATGAGCAGTTCTTC
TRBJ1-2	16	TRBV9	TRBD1	CASSGGRPGQGAGYTF	TGTGCCAGCAGCGGAGGGAGACCGGGACAGGGGGCAGGCTACACCTTC
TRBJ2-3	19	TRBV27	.	CASSLSSPRGRRASDTQYF	TGTGCCAGCAGTTTATCCTCCCCCCGGGGGAGGCGAGCGTCAGATACGCAGTATTTT
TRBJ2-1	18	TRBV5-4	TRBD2	CASSLSLFGGSSYNEQFF	TGTGCCAGCAGCTTGTCCCTTTTCGGCGGGAGCTCCTACAATGAGCAGTTCTTC
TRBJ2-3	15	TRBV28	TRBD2	CASESTSGYTDTQYF	TGTGCCAGCGAATCGACTAGCGGGTACACAGATACGCAGTATTTT
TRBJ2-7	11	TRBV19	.	CASGVPYEQYF	TGTGCCAGCGGGGTCCCCTACGAGCAGTACTTC
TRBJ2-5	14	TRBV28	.	CASSPEGAGETQYF	TGTGCCAGCAGTCCAGAAGGGGCCGGAGAGACCCAGTACTTC
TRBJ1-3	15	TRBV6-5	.	CASSIHRTSGNTIYF	TGTGCCAGCAGTATCCACAGAACCTCTGGAAACACCATATATTTT
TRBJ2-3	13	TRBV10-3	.	CAIRPEGTDTQYF	TGTGCCATCAGACCAGAGGGCACAGATACGCAGTATTTT
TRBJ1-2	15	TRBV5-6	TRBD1	CASSSGDRGVLGYTF	TGTGCCAGCAGTTCTGGGGACAGGGGTGTCCTTGGCTACACCTTC
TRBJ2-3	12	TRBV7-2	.	CASSKMSGTQYF	TGTGCCAGCAGCAAAATGAGCGGTACGCAGTATTTT
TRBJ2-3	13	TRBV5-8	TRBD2	CASLAGFTDTQYF	TGTGCCAGCCTAGCGGGGTTCACAGATACGCAGTATTTT
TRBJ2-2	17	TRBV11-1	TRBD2	CASSKGLAATNTGELFF	TGTGCCAGCAGCAAGGGACTAGCGGCCACGAACACCGGGGAGCTGTTTTTT
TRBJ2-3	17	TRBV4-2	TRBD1	CASSQEGRGRNTDTQYF	TGTGCCAGCAGCCAAGAGGGCAGGGGGCGCAACACAGATACGCAGTATTTT
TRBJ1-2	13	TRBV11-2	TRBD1	CASSLIVTGAYTF	TGTGCCAGCAGCTTAATCGTAACAGGGGCATACACCTTC
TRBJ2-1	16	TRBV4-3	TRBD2	CASSHSTSGPYNEQFF	TGCGCCAGCAGCCACTCGACTAGCGGGCCCTACAATGAGCAGTTCTTC
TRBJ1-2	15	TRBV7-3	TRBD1	CASSLGQGGNYGYTF	TGTGCCAGCAGCTTGGGACAGGGGGGCAACTATGGCTACACCTTC
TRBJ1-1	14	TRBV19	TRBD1	CASSPGQGNTEAFF	TGTGCCAGTAGTCCGGGACAGGGGAACACTGAAGCTTTCTTT
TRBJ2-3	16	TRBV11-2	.	CASSPWGQTSTDTQYF	TGTGCCAGCAGCCCCTGGGGCCAAACTAGCACAGATACGCAGTATTTT
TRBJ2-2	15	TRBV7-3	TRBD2	CASSFKREGTGELFF	TGTGCCAGCAGCTTTAAGCGGGAGGGGACCGGGGAGCTGTTTTTT
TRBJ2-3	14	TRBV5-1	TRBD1	CASSSRQGEDTQYF	TGCGCCAGCAGCTCGCGACAGGGTGAAGATACGCAGTATTTT
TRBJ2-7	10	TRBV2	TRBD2	CTGGGDEQYF	TGTACCGGGGGGGGCGACGAGCAGTACTTC
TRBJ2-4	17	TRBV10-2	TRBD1	CASSEPPGGLAKNIQYF	TGCGCCAGCAGTGAGCCACCAGGGGGCTTGGCCAAAAACATTCAGTACTTC
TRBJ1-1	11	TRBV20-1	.	CSAYRQEEAFF	TGCAGTGCTTACCGACAGGAGGAAGCTTTCTTT
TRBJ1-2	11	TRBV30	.	CAWRGGSGYTF	TGTGCCTGGAGAGGAGGAAGTGGCTACACCTTC
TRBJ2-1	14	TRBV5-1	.	CASSQPQANNEQFF	TGCGCCAGCAGCCAACCTCAAGCAAACAATGAGCAGTTCTTC
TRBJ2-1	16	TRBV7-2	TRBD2	CASSLASAGGFNEQFF	TGTGCCAGCAGCTTAGCGTCAGCGGGAGGTTTCAATGAGCAGTTCTTC
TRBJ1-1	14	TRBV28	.	CASSALRMNTEAFF	TGTGCCAGCAGTGCCCTGAGGATGAACACTGAAGCTTTCTTT
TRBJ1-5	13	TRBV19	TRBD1	CASSRDRNQPQHF	TGTGCCAGTAGCCGGGACAGAAATCAGCCCCAGCATTTT
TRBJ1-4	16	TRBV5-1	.	CASSLAVFATNEKLFF	TGCGCCAGCAGCTTGGCCGTTTTCGCAACTAATGAAAAACTGTTTTTT
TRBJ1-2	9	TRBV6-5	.	CASRTGAPF	TGTGCCAGCAGAACCGGAGCCCCCTTC
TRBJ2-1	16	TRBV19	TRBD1	CASNNGQGGTPNEQFF	TGTGCCAGTAACAATGGACAGGGGGGAACTCCCAATGAGCAGTTCTTC
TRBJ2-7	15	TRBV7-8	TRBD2	CASSLVPGGPYEQYF	TGTGCCAGCAGCTTAGTTCCGGGAGGGCCGTACGAGCAGTACTTC
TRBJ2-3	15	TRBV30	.	CAWSVLAVGTDTQYF	TGTGCCTGGAGTGTACTGGCGGTAGGCACAGATACGCAGTATTTT
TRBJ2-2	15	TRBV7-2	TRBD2	CASSLAGGEVGELFF	TGTGCCAGCAGCTTAGCGGGGGGGGAAGTCGGGGAGCTGTTTTTT
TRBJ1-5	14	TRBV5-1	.	CASSLRGGNQPQHF	TGCGCCAGCAGCTTGCGGGGTGGCAATCAGCCCCAGCATTTT
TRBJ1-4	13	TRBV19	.	CASTSKAWEKLFF	TGTGCCAGTACCTCAAAAGCGTGGGAAAAACTGTTTTTT
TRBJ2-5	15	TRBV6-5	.	CASSYGATSQETQYF	TGTGCCAGCAGTTACGGGGCCACCTCACAAGAGACCCAGTACTTC
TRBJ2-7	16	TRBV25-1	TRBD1	CASSEPRDRGAYEQYF	TGTGCCAGCAGTGAGCCCCGGGACAGGGGAGCGTACGAGCAGTACTTC
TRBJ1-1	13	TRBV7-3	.	CASSSTGTDEAFF	TGTGCCAGCAGCAGCACAGGGACCGATGAAGCTTTCTTT
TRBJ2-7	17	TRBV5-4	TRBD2	CASSDPGLAGGPYEQYF	TGTGCCAGCAGCGACCCGGGACTAGCGGGAGGCCCCTACGAGCAGTACTTC
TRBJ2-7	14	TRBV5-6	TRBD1	CASSWGQGGYEQYF	TGTGCCAGCAGCTGGGGACAGGGGGGCTACGAGCAGTACTTC
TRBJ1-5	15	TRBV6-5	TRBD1	CASSTGTGGAQPQHF	TGTGCCAGCAGTACCGGGACAGGGGGCGCTCAGCCCCAGCATTTT
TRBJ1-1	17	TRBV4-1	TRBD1	CASSPQGGIVTNTEAFF	TGCGCCAGCAGCCCACAGGGGGGCATAGTAACGAACACTGAAGCTTTCTTT
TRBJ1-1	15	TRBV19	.	CASSIIGGENTEAFF	TGTGCCAGTAGTATAATCGGAGGGGAGAACACTGAAGCTTTCTTT